Presented here are 11 T cell receptor beta chains from one specimen sequenced in a study of T-cell reconstitution after alpha-beta-depleted transplantation in children. The library targeted TCRbeta and was prepared with unique molecular identifiers. MiXCR, applied by TCRdb to the PCR reads, yields one record per CDR3 protein. The sample records 120,000 or so distinct CDR3 sequences, about 9.4% being singletons. The starting material was PBMCs from the stem cell graft donor, obtained from the stem cell graft. The origin of the receptors is a human donor who donated a stem cell graft to a child with acute lymphoblastic leukemia.

Many counts were recorded for this clonotype. The chain uses TRBV7-9 and TRBJ1-1, with a weak D call TRBD1 (6 bases). CDR1 and CDR2 (germline): SEHNR, FQNEAQ (reference sequence). Trimming stripped 5 bases from V and 0 bases from J, with 10 bases between. This CDR3 spans 14 amino acids. CDR3 sequence: CASSPGHLNTEAFF. The CDR3 DNA reads TGTGCCAGCAGCCCGGGACACCTGAACACTGAAGCTTTCTTT.

The chain uses TRBV18 and TRBJ1-3, with D perhaps matching TRBD1 (5 bases). The CDR3 runs 16 residues. V was clipped by 6 bases and J by 0 bases, with 15 bases between them. Per the germline V gene, CDR1 is KGHSH and CDR2 is LQKENI. CDR3 nucleotide sequence: TGTGCCAGCTCGCCGGACACCGGGAACTCTGGAAACACCATATATTTT. Its translation is CASSPDTGNSGNTIYF.

About this clonotype itself: A clone one base away is much larger, so this may be a read error. V is TRBV7-9 and J is TRBJ2-7; D might be TRBD1 (6 bases). CDR1 is SEHNR, CDR2 FQNEAQ, per germline (reference sequence). The CDR3 totals 14 residues. The ends were cut back, 5 bases at V and 1 base at J, with 12 bases in the middle. The CDR3 reads CASSNRDKSYEQYF. Here the CDR3 DNA reads TGTGCCAGCAGCAACCGGGACAAGTCCTACGAGCAGTACTTC. The whole variable domain, remainder taken from reference TRBV7-9 and TRBJ2-7, is DTGVSQNPRHKITKRGQNVTFRCDPISEHNRLYWYRQTLGQGPEFLTYFQNEAQLEKSRLLSDRFSAERPKGSFSTLEIQRTEQGDSAMYLCASSNRDKSYEQYFGPGTRLTVT.

This clonotype has at least ten counts. The chain employs TRBV5-1 and TRBJ2-1; the D gene is possibly TRBD1 (5 bases). The CDR3 is 14 residues long. Germline values: CDR1 SGHRS, CDR2 YFSETQ. V lost 6 bases, J lost 0 bases, and 10 bases lay in between. DNA of the CDR3: TGCGCCAGCAAGCAGGGCAACTCCTACAATGAGCAGTTCTTC. Protein product: CASKQGNSYNEQFF.

The chain joins TRBV5-1 to TRBJ1-6; no clear D. The CDR3 runs to 18 residues. V was pared by 4 bases and J by 10 bases, with 27 bases between. In germline, CDR1 is SGHRS, CDR2 YFSETQ. This CDR3 reads CASSGQNGIPNSFSPLHF. DNA for the CDR3: TGCGCCAGCAGCGGGCAGAATGGAATCCCGAACAGTTTCTCACCCCTCCACTTT.

The chain links TRBV11-2 to TRBJ1-2; D is unresolved. Trimming took off 5 bases at V and 4 bases at J, with 14 bases between the two ends. The CDR3 has 14 residues. Germline loops: CDR1 SGHAT, CDR2 FQNNGV. The CDR3 region is CASSEYTAPYGYTF. Here the CDR3 DNA reads TGTGCCAGCAGCGAATATACAGCCCCCTATGGCTACACCTTC.

Many counts were recorded for this clonotype. This sequence joins TRBV5-1 and TRBJ2-2; TRBD2 matches 12 bases. Looked up from germline, CDR1 is SGHRS and CDR2 is YFSETQ. The CDR3 has 18 residues. V was pared by 4 bases and J by 1 base, with 8 bases of the junction left unmatched. In DNA form, the CDR3 reads TGCGCCAGCAGCCAACTAGCGGGAGGCGTCATGAACACCGGGGAGCTGTTTTTT. This sequence encodes CASSQLAGGVMNTGELFF.

The chain couples TRBV9 to TRBJ2-5; 7 bases agree with TRBD1. The germline CDR1 and CDR2 sequences are SGDLS and YYNGEE. CDR3 length equals 16 residues. V was clipped by 4 bases and J by 1 base; unmatched bases: 10. Here the CDR3 DNA reads TGTGCCAGCAGCCTGAGAGGACAGGCCGGCCAAGAGACCCAGTACTTC. It is translated as CASSLRGQAGQETQYF.

There are many counts of this clonotype. The V and J genes are TRBV11-2 and TRBJ2-1; the match to TRBD2 covers 12 bases. After removal of 5 bases from V and 1 base from J, the junction contained 3 bases not matched to a gene. The CDR3 totals 16 residues. Per germline, CDR1 SGHAT and CDR2 FQNNGV. The CDR3 DNA follows: TGTGCCAGCAGCCGGACTAGCGGGGCGTCCTACAATGAGCAGTTCTTC. It encodes CASSRTSGASYNEQFF.

The chain employs TRBV7-8 and TRBJ2-7; D possibly uses TRBD1 or TRBD2 (5 bases each). This CDR3 comprises 15 residues. V was cut by 0 bases and J by 3 bases, with 12 bases left in between. Germline V CDR1 and CDR2: SGHVS, FQNEAQ. The CDR3 DNA reads as TGTGCCAGCAGCTTAGCGCAGGGACCCAGCTACGAGCAGTACTTC. Protein: CASSLAQGPSYEQYF.

This clonotype was counted at least ten times. The chain carries TRBV14 and TRBJ1-1; D is undetermined. Trimming cost V 5 bases and J 0 bases, with 10 bases left between them. Germline CDR1 reads SGHDN; CDR2 reads FVKESK. The CDR3 is 14 amino acids. The CDR3 region is CASSTPGMNTEAFF. CDR3 nucleotide sequence: TGTGCCAGCAGCACCCCAGGCATGAACACTGAAGCTTTCTTT.